Each of the 31 T cell receptor beta chains below was sequenced from the same sample in a study of T cells in Graves' hyperthyroidism and ophthalmopathy. Amplified TCR beta CDR3 regions derived from RNA transcripts. When the TCR CDR3 underwent first-round RT-PCR, the HTBI primer set was used. TCRdb re-called the multiplex PCR reads through MiXCR, storing one row per CDR3 protein. The table shows a few hundred thousand distinct CDR3 sequences, with roughly 15% occurring only once. The sample was blood. These receptor sequences come from a woman in her fifties or sixties with Graves' ophthalmopathy.

This clonotype was counted a few times. This chain uses TRBV12-5 with TRBJ2-2; a possible D gene is TRBD2 (6 bases). CDR1 LGHNT and CDR2 FRNRAP come from the germline V gene. V was trimmed by 7 bases and J by 7 bases, leaving 16 bases between them. This CDR3 is 14 amino acids long. CDR3 bases: TGTGCTAGTGCCTCGGGGGTTCGGGACGGGGAGCTGTTTTTT. This encodes CASASGVRDGELFF.

This clonotype was counted at least ten times. The genes are TRBV30 and TRBJ2-7; 8 bases line up with TRBD1. This CDR3 is built from 13 residues. Losses at the gene ends were 8 bases for V and 4 bases for J; bases not matched to a gene: 10. CDR1 and CDR2 (germline): GTSNPN, SVGIG (reference sequence). CDR3 loop: CAGGGTGVYEQYF. CDR3 sequence (DNA): TGTGCCGGGGGTGGGACAGGAGTTTACGAGCAGTACTTC.

This clonotype was seen many times. The chain employs TRBV6-1 and TRBJ2-7; 11 positions agree with TRBD2. The V gene end was trimmed by 5 bases and the J gene end by 6 bases; junction bases not matched to a gene: 6. Germline CDR1 MNHNS, CDR2 SASEGT. The length of the CDR3 is 14 residues. In DNA form, the CDR3 reads TGTGCCAGCAGTTTAGCGGGAGGGCTTAGCGAGCAGTACTTC. Translated: CASSLAGGLSEQYF.

Notes on this clonotype: Being one base from a much bigger clone, this may be a read error. This sequence joins TRBV11-2 and TRBJ2-1; D is unresolved. The DNA end is more similar to TRBJ2-7, so the J call may be wrong. The CDR3 runs 13 residues. From germline, CDR1 is SGHAT and CDR2 FQNNGV. The CDR3 sequence is CASSLGVRNEQYF. CDR3 coding DNA: TGTGCCAGCAGCTTAGGCGTCCGCAATGAGCAGTACTTC.

Of note for this clonotype: One end of the junction is discordant with germline, which a read error may explain. The genes are TRBV11-3 and TRBJ2-7; 8 bases line up with TRBD2. Germline assignment: CDR1 SGHNT and CDR2 YENEEA. This CDR3 is built from 15 residues. Written as DNA, the CDR3 is TGTGCCAGCAGCTCCATAGCGGGACTCTCCTCCGAGCAGTACTTC. As protein: CASSSIAGLSSEQYF.

This rearrangement joins TRBV7-8 to TRBJ1-5; D ambiguous. Germline V gene data show CDR1 as SGHVS and CDR2 as FQNEAQ. V lost 4 bases, J lost 0 bases, and 10 bases lay in between. There are 15 residues in the CDR3. The CDR3 DNA is TGTGCCAGCAGCTCTCGGCGTTATAGCAATCAGCCCCAGCATTTT. Encoded protein: CASSSRRYSNQPQHF.

This clonotype was observed at least ten times. The chain joins TRBV30 to TRBJ1-6; D may be TRBD1 (6 bases). Between the trimmed V and J ends, which lost 0 bases and 11 bases, there was a span of 11 bases. Germline V gene data show CDR1 as GTSNPN and CDR2 as SVGIG (reference sequence). This CDR3 is 13 amino acids long. This chain's CDR3 is CAWSVGGRTPLHF. CDR3 coding DNA: TGTGCCTGGAGTGTAGGGGGTAGGACACCCCTCCACTTT.

This clonotype was seen at least ten times. V and J are TRBV2 and TRBJ1-4, with 7 positions matching TRBD1. In germline, CDR1 is SNHLY, CDR2 FYNNEI. Trimming at V came to 7 bases and at J to 6 bases, leaving 11 bases not matched to a gene. The CDR3 runs to 15 residues. The CDR3 region is CASTRQGLSYEKLFF. For the CDR3, the DNA is TGTGCCAGCACTCGACAGGGCCTGTCGTATGAAAAACTGTTTTTT.

This clonotype appeared many times. V usage is TRBV5-1 and J usage is TRBJ2-7; the D call may be TRBD1 or TRBD2 (7 bases each). V lost 2 bases and J 0 bases, leaving 15 bases between the germline ends. The CDR3 contains 16 residues. Germline values: CDR1 SGHRS, CDR2 YFSETQ. The CDR3, as DNA: TGCGCCAGCAGCTTAGAACAGGGGAGGGTCTCCTACGAGCAGTACTTC. This codes for CASSLEQGRVSYEQYF.

This clonotype has ten or more counts. V usage is TRBV12-3 or TRBV12-4 and J usage is TRBJ2-1, with unresolved D. CDR3 length: 11 residues. The V and J ends lost 6 bases and 7 bases respectively, with 7 bases between them. The CDR3 bases are TGTGCCAGCAGGCTACTAAATGAGCAGTTCTTC. Translation: CASRLLNEQFF.

Of note for this clonotype: Just one base apart from a much larger clone, this may be a read error. CDR3 region: CASSFEASATPYEQYF. For the CDR3, the DNA is TGTGCCAGCAGCTTCGAGGCTAGCGCCACCCCCTACGAGCAGTACTTC. The chain uses TRBV7-2 and TRBJ2-7; perhaps TRBD2 as D (6 bases). The V and J ends lost 3 bases and 2 bases respectively, with 17 bases between them. Germline V gene lookup returns CDR1 SGHTA and CDR2 FQGNSA. The length of the CDR3 is 16 residues.

The chain couples TRBV12-3 or TRBV12-4 to TRBJ2-2; a possible D gene is TRBD1 (5 bases). The CDR3 sequence is 13 residues long. The V end lost 8 bases, the J end lost 2 bases, and 9 bases lay between the germline ends. The CDR3 sequence is CASDSANTGELFF. The CDR3 DNA reads as TGTGCCAGCGACAGCGCAAACACCGGGGAGCTGTTTTTT.

In this sample, this clonotype turned up many times. V is TRBV7-3 and J is TRBJ2-5; 9 positions match TRBD2. V trimming: 1 base; J trimming: 4 bases; junction bases outside the gene matches: 7. The CDR3 spans 16 residues. Germline CDR1 SGHTA, CDR2 FQGTGA. The CDR3 region has the DNA TGTGCCAGCAGCTTAAGGCCGGCGGGGGGGGGAGAGACCCAGTACTTC. It encodes CASSLRPAGGGETQYF.

The chain combines TRBV9 with TRBJ2-1; tentative D call: TRBD2 (6 bases). Germline CDR1 and CDR2: SGDLS and YYNGEE. V lost 1 base and J lost 8, with 13 bases in between. The CDR3 extends over 14 amino acids. CDR3 nucleotide sequence: TGTGCCAGCAGCGTAACCGGGAGATGGGATGAGCAGTTCTTC. Translation: CASSVTGRWDEQFF.

Turning to this clonotype: A much larger clone lies a single base off, so this may be a read error. It is likely a read error, because the conserved phenylalanine at the end of the CDR3 is missing. This sequence joins TRBV4-2 and TRBJ2-1, with unresolved D. The CDR3 has 14 residues. The ends were cut back, 0 bases at V and 4 bases at J, with 7 bases in the middle. Germline V lookup: CDR1 LGHNA, CDR2 YNFKEQ. The CDR3 reads CASSQDEVYNEQFV. CDR3 bases: TGTGCCAGCAGCCAAGATGAGGTGTACAATGAGCAGTTCGTC.

This clonotype was seen ten or more times. The rearrangement links TRBV7-2 to TRBJ2-1; D is ambiguous. Trimming took 0 bases from V and 4 from J, leaving 7 bases between them. Germline V gene sequence: CDR1 SGHTA, CDR2 FQGNSA. The CDR3 is 14 residues long. CDR3 region: CASSLAQVYNEQFF. Here the CDR3 DNA reads TGTGCCAGCAGCTTAGCGCAGGTGTACAATGAGCAGTTCTTC.

This clonotype was counted only a few times. This chain uses TRBV19 with TRBJ2-3; 8 bases align to TRBD2. This CDR3 spans 15 amino acids. Trimming took 8 bases from V and 6 from J; bases not matched to a gene: 13. Germline assignment: CDR1 LNHDA and CDR2 SQIVND (reference sequence). The CDR3 DNA reads as TGTGCCAGTGAGGCGGGAGGCCCACCGCGGGATACGCAGTATTTT. Translation: CASEAGGPPRDTQYF.

The V call is TRBV2, the J call TRBJ1-2; D not resolved. Per germline, CDR1 SNHLY and CDR2 FYNNEI. The CDR3 has 10 amino acids. Trimming took off 4 bases at V and 4 bases at J, with 1 base between the two ends. The DNA for the CDR3 is TGTGCCAGCAGTGTCTATGGCTACACCTTC. It translates to CASSVYGYTF.

This clonotype was counted a few times. This chain joins TRBV4-2 and TRBJ1-4; tentatively, D is TRBD1 (5 bases). The CDR3 is made up of 19 amino acids. Germline-derived CDR1 and CDR2 are LGHNA and YNFKEQ. Deletions cut 0 bases from V and 0 bases from J, with 17 bases between. The CDR3 coding sequence is TGTGCCAGCAGCCAAGATGGGTTATGGGGGAAAGCAACTAATGAAAAACTGTTTTTT. Translating it yields CASSQDGLWGKATNEKLFF.

This clonotype occurred many times. The chain carries TRBV28 and TRBJ1-1; D is uncertain. CDR1 and CDR2 from the germline V gene are MDHEN and SYDVKM. The ends were cut back, 7 bases at V and 11 bases at J, with 17 bases in the middle. The CDR3 runs to 12 residues. The CDR3 DNA is TGTGCCAGCACATCACGACGCGCTGGGGCTTTCTTT. Protein product: CASTSRRAGAFF. Together with reference TRBV28 and TRBJ1-1, the CDR3 gives the full variable domain: DVKVTQSSRYLVKRTGEKVFLECVQDMDHENMFWYRQDPGLGLRLIYFSYDVKMKEKGDIPEGYSVSREKKERFSLILESASTNQTSMYLCASTSRRAGAFFGQGTRLTVV.

The table lists this clonotype with a few counts. The chain employs TRBV20-1 and TRBJ2-7; 11 nucleotides line up with TRBD2. With V trimmed by 3 bases and J by 8 bases, 6 bases remained unmatched. CDR1 and CDR2 (germline): DFQATT, SNEGSKA (reference sequence). CDR3 length equals 13 residues. As DNA, the CDR3 is TGCAGTGCTAGCTCTAGCGGGAGGAGTCAGCAGTACTTC. This translates into CSASSSGRSQQYF.

At least ten counts were recorded for this clonotype. In DNA, the CDR3 is TGTGCCAGCAGCCAAGCTCGTGGCTACACCTTC. It specifies CASSQARGYTF. The chain uses TRBV3-1 and TRBJ1-2; D call uncertain. Trimming removed 1 base from V and 7 bases from J, with 4 bases in between. Per the germline V gene, CDR1 is LGHDT and CDR2 is YNNKEL (reference sequence). The CDR3 extends over 11 amino acids.

The table lists this clonotype with a few counts. The V call is TRBV5-1, the J call TRBJ2-3, with TRBD2 matching over 10 bases. Per the germline V gene, CDR1 is SGHRS and CDR2 is YFSETQ. The J segment lost 5 bases and the V segment lost 0 bases, leaving 6 bases of the junction unmatched. This CDR3 is built from 16 residues. This chain's CDR3 is CASSLGLAGEGDTQYF. CDR3 sequence (DNA): TGCGCCAGCAGCTTGGGGCTAGCGGGAGAGGGAGATACGCAGTATTTT.

This clonotype was detected many times. The rearrangement uses TRBV9 and TRBJ2-7; no clear D. There are 13 residues in the CDR3. V was clipped by 0 bases and J by 6 bases, with 10 bases between them. Germline V gene data show CDR1 as SGDLS and CDR2 as YYNGEE. The CDR3 loop reads CASSVGPQGEQYF. As DNA, the CDR3 is TGTGCCAGCAGCGTAGGGCCCCAAGGCGAGCAGTACTTC.

The table lists this clonotype with many counts. The V call is TRBV28, the J call TRBJ2-7; TRBD2 matches 9 bases. The CDR3 totals 14 residues. With V trimmed by 5 bases and J by 4 bases, 6 bases remained unmatched. Germline V gene data show CDR1 as MDHEN and CDR2 as SYDVKM. CDR3 in DNA: TGTGCCAGCAGTCCCCCTAGCGGGATATACGAGCAGTACTTC. It yields the protein CASSPPSGIYEQYF.

At least ten counts were recorded for this clonotype. The rearrangement links TRBV30 to TRBJ1-6; D unresolved. Trimming pared 4 bases from V and 8 bases from J, leaving 12 bases between. CDR3 length: 13 residues. Germline V lookup: CDR1 GTSNPN, CDR2 SVGIG (reference sequence). The DNA for the CDR3 is TGTGCCTGGACCACCCCATGGGATTCACCCCTCCACTTT. Its protein is CAWTTPWDSPLHF. Full variable domain (rest looked up from reference TRBV30 and TRBJ1-6): SQTIHQWPATLVQPVGSPLSLECTVEGTSNPNLYWYRQAAGRGLQLLFYSVGIGQISSEVPQNLSASRPQDRQFILSSKKLLLSDSGFYLCAWTTPWDSPLHFGNGTRLTVT.

This clonotype came up many times. The rearrangement uses TRBV3-1 and TRBJ2-5, with a possible D match to TRBD2 (5 bases). In germline, CDR1 is LGHDT, CDR2 YNNKEL (reference sequence). Trimming pared 1 base from V and 4 bases from J, leaving 7 bases between. The CDR3 contains 13 residues. DNA for the CDR3: TGTGCCAGCAGCCAAGGAGGGAGAGAGACCCAGTACTTC. Amino acids: CASSQGGRETQYF.

This clonotype has only a few counts. A much larger clone differs by one base, so this may be a read error. The chain combines TRBV13 with TRBJ1-1, with D uncertain. Germline CDR1 PRHDT, CDR2 FYEKMQ (reference sequence). Deletions cut 5 bases from V and 6 bases from J, with 7 bases between. This CDR3 is built from 11 residues. The CDR3 bases are TGTGCCAGCAGCCGGTGGGCTGAAGCTTTCTTT. Encoded protein: CASSRWAEAFF.

Many counts were recorded for this clonotype. The chain carries TRBV12-3 or TRBV12-4 and TRBJ2-5; 8 nucleotides match TRBD2. This CDR3 region has 14 residues. After removal of 7 bases from V and 4 bases from J, the junction contained 8 bases not matched to a gene. The DNA for the CDR3 is TGTGCCAGCACGCGGGAGGACCATCCAGAGACCCAGTACTTC. This gives the protein CASTREDHPETQYF.

This clonotype was picked up a small number of times. The chain joins TRBV15 to TRBJ1-5; D ambiguous. Trimming took off 0 bases at V and 6 bases at J, with 3 bases between the two ends. CDR3 length: 12 amino acids. Germline loops: CDR1 LNHNV, CDR2 YYDKDF (reference sequence). CDR3 coding DNA: TGTGCCACCAGCAGAGATTTTCAGCCCCAGCATTTT. Its translation is CATSRDFQPQHF.

At least ten counts were recorded for this clonotype. The V call is TRBV3-1, the J call TRBJ2-3, with 8 bases identical to TRBD2. V trimming: 4 bases; J trimming: 0 bases; junction bases outside the gene matches: 9. CDR1 is LGHDT, CDR2 YNNKEL, per germline (reference sequence). This CDR3 spans 17 amino acids. The CDR3 DNA reads TGTGCCAGCAGCCTTGGGGTAGCGGGAACTAGCACAGATACGCAGTATTTT. Translated, it gives CASSLGVAGTSTDTQYF.